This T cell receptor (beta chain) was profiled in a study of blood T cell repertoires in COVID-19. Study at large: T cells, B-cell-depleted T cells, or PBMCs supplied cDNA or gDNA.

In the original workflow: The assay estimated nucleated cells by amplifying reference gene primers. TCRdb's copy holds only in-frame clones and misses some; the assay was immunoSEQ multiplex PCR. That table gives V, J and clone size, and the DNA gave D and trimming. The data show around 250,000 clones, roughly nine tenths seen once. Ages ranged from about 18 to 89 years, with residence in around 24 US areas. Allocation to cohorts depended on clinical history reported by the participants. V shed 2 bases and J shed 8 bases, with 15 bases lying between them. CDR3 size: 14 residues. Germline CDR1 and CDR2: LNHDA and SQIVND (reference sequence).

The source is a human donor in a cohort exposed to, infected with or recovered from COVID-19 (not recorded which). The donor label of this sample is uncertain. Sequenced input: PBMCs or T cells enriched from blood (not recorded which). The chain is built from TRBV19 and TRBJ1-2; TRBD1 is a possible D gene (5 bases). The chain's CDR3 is CASSINRQMGGYTF. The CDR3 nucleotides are TGTGCCAGTAGTATAAACAGGCAAATGGGGGGCTACACCTTC.